These T cell receptor beta chains were read from a single sample in a study of blood T cell repertoires in COVID-19. Generated by immunoSEQ multiplex PCR, the TCRdb table keeps only in-frame clones and is missing some. This table holds 350,000 or so clones, around nine tenths found once. Input material: PBMCs or T cells enriched from blood (not recorded which). The receptors were sampled from a woman aged 25 to 39 who had been exposed to COVID-19. CDR3s include the opening cysteine and the closing phenylalanine or tryptophan. Each record gives: D gene, V gene, clone size, J gene, CDR3 protein, CDR3 DNA. A D gene is named only where the DNA matches it firmly. The size of a clone is reported for some rows only, either as once, few or many, or as a class for expanded clones.

D gene: -
V gene: TRBV2
clone size: once
J gene: TRBJ1-2
CDR3 protein: CASSGASDYGYTF
CDR3 DNA: TGTGCCAGCAGCGGAGCCAGTGACTATGGCTACACCTTC

D gene: TRBD1
V gene: TRBV7-2
clone size: -
J gene: TRBJ1-2
CDR3 protein: CASSLFEGALSGYTF
CDR3 DNA: TGTGCCAGCAGCTTATTCGAGGGGGCGTTGTCTGGCTACACCTTC

D gene: -
V gene: TRBV5-1
clone size: -
J gene: TRBJ2-7
CDR3 protein: CASSLSPPQAEQYF
CDR3 DNA: TGCGCCAGCAGCTTGAGCCCACCACAGGCTGAGCAGTACTTC

D gene: TRBD1
V gene: TRBV28
clone size: -
J gene: TRBJ2-7
CDR3 protein: CASRGGQETPYEQYF
CDR3 DNA: TGTGCCAGCAGGGGGGGACAGGAGACCCCCTACGAGCAGTACTTC

D gene: TRBD1
V gene: TRBV29-1
clone size: -
J gene: TRBJ2-1
CDR3 protein: CSVTRRRQGTRLPYNEQFF
CDR3 DNA: TGCAGCGTTACACGCCGCAGACAGGGGACACGGCTTCCTTACAATGAGCAGTTCTTC

D gene: -
V gene: TRBV19
clone size: -
J gene: TRBJ2-1
CDR3 protein: CASSNTVSSYNEQFF
CDR3 DNA: TGTGCCAGTAGTAATACAGTGAGCTCCTACAATGAGCAGTTCTTC

D gene: -
V gene: TRBV7-2
clone size: -
J gene: TRBJ2-5
CDR3 protein: CASSSGGLGGETQYF
CDR3 DNA: TGTGCCAGCAGCTCAGGGGGACTTGGAGGGGAGACCCAGTACTTC

D gene: TRBD2
V gene: TRBV18
clone size: -
J gene: TRBJ2-5
CDR3 protein: CASSPSGRPQETQYF
CDR3 DNA: TGTGCCAGCTCGCCTAGCGGGAGGCCCCAAGAGACCCAGTACTTC

D gene: TRBD2
V gene: TRBV5-1
clone size: -
J gene: TRBJ2-4
CDR3 protein: CASSLGRLAGGGNIQYF
CDR3 DNA: TGCGCCAGCAGCTTGGGGAGACTAGCGGGAGGAGGAAACATTCAGTACTTC

D gene: TRBD1
V gene: TRBV19
clone size: -
J gene: TRBJ2-2
CDR3 protein: CASSILRDRGSGELFF
CDR3 DNA: TGTGCCAGTAGTATCTTGCGGGACAGGGGTTCCGGGGAGCTGTTTTTT

D gene: TRBD1
V gene: TRBV6-5
clone size: once
J gene: TRBJ1-2
CDR3 protein: CASRITGGWHYGYTF
CDR3 DNA: TGTGCCAGCAGGATAACAGGGGGCTGGCATTATGGCTACACCTTC

D gene: -
V gene: TRBV25-1
clone size: -
J gene: TRBJ1-1
CDR3 protein: CASSEWVSGSGTEAFF
CDR3 DNA: TGTGCCAGCAGTGAATGGGTGTCAGGGTCTGGTACTGAAGCTTTCTTT

D gene: TRBD2
V gene: TRBV29-1
clone size: many
J gene: TRBJ2-7
CDR3 protein: CSVVGLAGSGYEQYF
CDR3 DNA: TGCAGCGTTGTAGGGTTAGCGGGATCTGGCTACGAGCAGTACTTC

D gene: TRBD1
V gene: TRBV5-1
clone size: -
J gene: TRBJ1-2
CDR3 protein: CASSLEYRGGYTF
CDR3 DNA: TGCGCCAGCAGCTTGGAGTACAGGGGTGGCTACACCTTC

D gene: TRBD1
V gene: TRBV6-5
clone size: -
J gene: TRBJ1-1
CDR3 protein: CATTRDRADTEAFF
CDR3 DNA: TGTGCCACCACCCGCGACAGGGCGGACACTGAAGCTTTCTTT

D gene: TRBD1
V gene: TRBV6-4
clone size: -
J gene: TRBJ2-1
CDR3 protein: CASSTGTGDYNEQFF
CDR3 DNA: TGTGCCAGCAGTACCGGGACAGGAGATTACAATGAGCAGTTCTTC

D gene: -
V gene: TRBV27
clone size: -
J gene: TRBJ1-5
CDR3 protein: CASSLSGANQPQHF
CDR3 DNA: TGTGCCAGCAGTTTATCAGGGGCCAATCAGCCCCAGCATTTT

D gene: -
V gene: TRBV29-1
clone size: -
J gene: TRBJ2-7
CDR3 protein: CSVAASVSSYEQYF
CDR3 DNA: TGCAGCGTTGCGGCTAGCGTATCCTCCTACGAGCAGTACTTC

D gene: -
V gene: TRBV3-1/TRBV3-2
clone size: -
J gene: TRBJ1-2
CDR3 protein: CASSRVTSGNYGYTF
CDR3 DNA: TGTGCCAGCAGCCGAGTGACCTCAGGCAACTATGGCTACACCTTC

D gene: -
V gene: TRBV7-2
clone size: -
J gene: TRBJ2-5
CDR3 protein: CASSSGETQYF
CDR3 DNA: TGTGCCAGCAGCTCGGGGGAGACCCAGTACTTC

D gene: TRBD1
V gene: TRBV9
clone size: -
J gene: TRBJ1-6
CDR3 protein: CASSVGQGADSPLHF
CDR3 DNA: TGTGCCAGCAGCGTAGGACAGGGGGCAGATTCACCCCTCCACTTT

D gene: TRBD2
V gene: TRBV11-2
clone size: -
J gene: TRBJ2-5
CDR3 protein: CASSSLAGGQETQYF
CDR3 DNA: TGTGCCAGCAGCTCCCTAGCGGGAGGGCAAGAGACCCAGTACTTC

D gene: TRBD1
V gene: TRBV28
clone size: -
J gene: TRBJ2-1
CDR3 protein: CASRDRGHNEQFF
CDR3 DNA: TGTGCCAGCAGGGACAGGGGTCACAATGAGCAGTTCTTC

D gene: -
V gene: TRBV2
clone size: -
J gene: TRBJ2-2
CDR3 protein: CASSEGSLPNTGELFF
CDR3 DNA: TGTGCCAGCAGTGAAGGGTCACTTCCCAACACCGGGGAGCTGTTTTTT

D gene: -
V gene: TRBV15
clone size: -
J gene: TRBJ1-2
CDR3 protein: CATSRDRGGYGYTF
CDR3 DNA: TGTGCCACCAGCAGAGATAGGGGGGGCTATGGCTACACCTTC

D gene: TRBD2
V gene: TRBV2
clone size: -
J gene: TRBJ2-3
CDR3 protein: CASSVASGSADTQYF
CDR3 DNA: TGTGCCAGCAGTGTCGCTAGCGGGAGCGCAGATACGCAGTATTTT

D gene: -
V gene: TRBV5-1
clone size: -
J gene: TRBJ1-2
CDR3 protein: CASSDSNYGYTF
CDR3 DNA: TGCGCCAGCAGCGACAGTAACTATGGCTACACCTTC

D gene: -
V gene: TRBV7-6
clone size: -
J gene: TRBJ1-2
CDR3 protein: CASSLTSYHAEDGYTF
CDR3 DNA: TGTGCCAGCAGCCTCACCTCATACCACGCAGAGGATGGCTACACCTTC

D gene: TRBD1
V gene: TRBV30
clone size: -
J gene: TRBJ1-2
CDR3 protein: CAWSGTGLRSISYTF
CDR3 DNA: TGTGCCTGGAGTGGGACAGGCCTGAGATCTATAAGCTACACCTTC

D gene: -
V gene: TRBV15
clone size: once
J gene: TRBJ2-2
CDR3 protein: CATSRRGQELFF
CDR3 DNA: TGTGCCACCAGCAGACGAGGCCAGGAGCTGTTTTTT

D gene: -
V gene: TRBV7-9
clone size: -
J gene: TRBJ2-5
CDR3 protein: CASSPRWETQYF
CDR3 DNA: TGTGCCAGCAGCCCACGGTGGGAGACCCAGTACTTC

D gene: -
V gene: TRBV7-9
clone size: few
J gene: TRBJ2-7
CDR3 protein: CASSLPLAGPSYEQYF
CDR3 DNA: TGTGCCAGCAGCTTACCCTTGGCGGGACCCTCGTACGAGCAGTACTTC

D gene: TRBD1
V gene: TRBV19
clone size: -
J gene: TRBJ2-5
CDR3 protein: CASSIARDSQETQYF
CDR3 DNA: TGTGCCAGTAGTATAGCCCGGGACAGTCAAGAGACCCAGTACTTC

D gene: -
V gene: TRBV7-9
clone size: once
J gene: TRBJ1-2
CDR3 protein: CASSLAGQLIGGYTF
CDR3 DNA: TGTGCCAGCAGCTTAGCGGGGCAGCTGATTGGGGGCTACACCTTC

D gene: TRBD2
V gene: TRBV28
clone size: -
J gene: TRBJ2-1
CDR3 protein: CASSLGLAERGSYNEQFF
CDR3 DNA: TGTGCCAGCAGTCTCGGACTAGCGGAGAGGGGATCCTACAATGAGCAGTTCTTC

D gene: -
V gene: TRBV7-8
clone size: -
J gene: TRBJ2-4
CDR3 protein: CASSFDRIAKNIQYF
CDR3 DNA: TGTGCCAGCAGCTTCGACAGGATAGCCAAAAACATTCAGTACTTC

D gene: TRBD2
V gene: TRBV7-6
clone size: few
J gene: TRBJ2-5
CDR3 protein: CASSLSIGRSGGETQYF
CDR3 DNA: TGTGCCAGCAGCTTATCGATCGGAAGGTCGGGGGGGGAGACCCAGTACTTC

D gene: -
V gene: TRBV5-1
clone size: -
J gene: TRBJ1-1
CDR3 protein: CASSFEGNTEAFF
CDR3 DNA: TGCGCCAGCAGCTTCGAGGGGAACACTGAAGCTTTCTTT

D gene: -
V gene: TRBV5-1
clone size: -
J gene: TRBJ1-1
CDR3 protein: CASSWGRTVNTEAFF
CDR3 DNA: TGCGCCAGCAGCTGGGGCCGGACGGTGAACACTGAAGCTTTCTTT

D gene: TRBD2
V gene: TRBV4-1
clone size: -
J gene: TRBJ2-3
CDR3 protein: CASSHPSGRGDTQYF
CDR3 DNA: TGCGCCAGCAGCCACCCTAGCGGAAGGGGAGATACGCAGTATTTT

D gene: TRBD1
V gene: TRBV5-4
clone size: -
J gene: TRBJ1-2
CDR3 protein: CASSSQGVDGYTF
CDR3 DNA: TGTGCCAGCAGCTCCCAGGGGGTAGATGGCTACACCTTC

D gene: -
V gene: TRBV5-1
clone size: -
J gene: TRBJ1-1
CDR3 protein: CASSLDGRGVAFF
CDR3 DNA: TGCGCCAGCAGCTTGGATGGGAGGGGAGTAGCTTTCTTT